This T cell receptor beta chain derives from a study of shared clonotypes between healthy human individuals. The CDR3 totals 15 residues. V was pared by 3 bases and J by 6 bases, with 14 bases between. Germline CDR1 is MGHDK and CDR2 is SYGVNS. Clones were read by immunoSEQ multiplex PCR, and TCRdb kept only the in-frame ones, dropping some. The sample lists 1.5 million to 2.5 million clones; over 85% were seen once. Selected positively for CCR7 and CD45RO-negative, naive CD8 cells excluded terminally differentiated effector memory CD45RA+ cells. The receptor comes from a man younger than 30 in good health. The sequencing input was naive CD8+ T cells sorted from blood. The chain has TRBV25-1 and TRBJ2-2, with D hard to call. For the CDR3, the DNA is TGTGCCAGCAGTGAGGGCCATAGGTCCGCCGGGGAGCTGTTTTTT. Translation: CASSEGHRSAGELFF.